This T cell receptor (beta chain) was identified in a study of blood T cell repertoires in COVID-19. CDR1 PRHDT and CDR2 FYEKMQ come from the germline V gene (reference sequence). This CDR3 region has 14 residues. The junction had 1 base not matched to a gene; V was cut back by 2 bases and J by 5 bases. Study processing details: Amplification of reference gene primers was used by the study to estimate nucleated cell counts. Assay: immunoSEQ multiplex PCR; the TCRdb copy retains only in-frame clones and omits some. From that table come the V and J calls and clone size; the DNA was used to work out D and trimming. The sample lists fewer than 450,000 clones; under 95% were seen once.

The clonotype was recovered from a woman aged 18-35 years who had recovered from COVID-19. Sequenced: peripheral blood. The V gene is TRBV13, the J gene TRBJ2-5; TRBD2 aligns across 11 bases. CDR3 nucleotides: TGTGCCAGCAGCTTACGACTAGCGGGGGAGACCCAGTACTTC. This translates into CASSLRLAGETQYF.